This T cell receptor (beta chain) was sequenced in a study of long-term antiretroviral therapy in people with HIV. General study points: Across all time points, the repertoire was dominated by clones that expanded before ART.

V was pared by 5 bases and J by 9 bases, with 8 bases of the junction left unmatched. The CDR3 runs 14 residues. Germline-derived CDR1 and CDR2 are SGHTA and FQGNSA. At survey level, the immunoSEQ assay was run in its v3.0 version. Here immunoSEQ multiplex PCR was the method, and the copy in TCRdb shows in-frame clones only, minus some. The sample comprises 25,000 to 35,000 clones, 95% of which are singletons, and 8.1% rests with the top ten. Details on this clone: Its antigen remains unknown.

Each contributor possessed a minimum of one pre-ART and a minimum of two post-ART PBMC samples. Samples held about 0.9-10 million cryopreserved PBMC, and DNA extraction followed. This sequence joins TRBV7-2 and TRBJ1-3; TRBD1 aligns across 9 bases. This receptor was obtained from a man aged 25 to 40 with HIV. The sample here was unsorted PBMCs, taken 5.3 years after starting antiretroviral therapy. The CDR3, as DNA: TGTGCCAGCAGCCCGGGACAGGGAGTAGGCACCATATATTTT. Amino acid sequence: CASSPGQGVGTIYF.